The 15 T cell receptor beta chains below all came from one sample that was sequenced in a study of blood T cells in healthy people across ages. Next came a second PCR, run for roughly 7 to 12 cycles, which used a sample-barcoded 5' primer along with a J-beta primer mix. TCRdb reprocessed the 5' RACE reads with MiXCR, giving one entry per CDR3 protein. The repertoire holds roughly 800,000 distinct CDR3 sequences, approximately 35% seen once, with approximately 13% in the top ten. The specimen sequenced was blood. Every receptor here comes from a man aged 18 to 30 in good health.

This chain connects TRBV12-3 or TRBV12-4 to TRBJ2-7; perhaps TRBD1 as D (5 bases). The CDR3 runs to 14 residues. The V and J ends lost 2 bases and 4 bases respectively, with 12 bases between them. The CDR3 DNA is TGTGCCAGCAGTTTACAGGGCGTCACTTACGAGCAGTACTTC. Amino acids: CASSLQGVTYEQYF.

This clonotype was recorded many times. This chain connects TRBV20-1 to TRBJ2-7; possible D gene TRBD1, 5 bases. V was clipped by 4 bases and J by 2 bases, with 6 bases between them. The CDR3 has 11 residues. The germline CDR1 and CDR2 sequences are DFQATT and SNEGSKA (reference sequence). In DNA, the CDR3 is TGCAGTGCTAAGGGGACCTACGAGCAGTACTTC. The encoded protein is CSAKGTYEQYF.

The rearrangement uses TRBV7-2 and TRBJ2-5; TRBD1 is a possible D gene (6 bases). The last part of the DNA fits TRBJ2-7 better; the J call may be wrong. Germline V CDR1 and CDR2: SGHTA, FQGNSA. This CDR3 is 14 amino acids long. DNA of the CDR3: TGTGCCAGCAGCTTAACAGGGTCCATCTACGAGCAGTACTTC. The encoded protein is CASSLTGSIYEQYF.

This clonotype was observed a few times. In DNA form, the CDR3 reads TGTGCCAGCAGTTACGGACAGGGGGTGAACACTGAAGCTTTCTTT. Its protein is CASSYGQGVNTEAFF. The chain has TRBV12-3 or TRBV12-4 and TRBJ1-1; 10 positions agree with TRBD1. The V segment lost 4 bases and the J segment 0 bases; nucleotides outside the gene matches: 2. CDR3 size: 15 residues.

The chain joins TRBV20-1 to TRBJ2-2; tentatively, D is TRBD1 (6 bases). The CDR3 runs 13 residues. The germline V gene has CDR1 DFQATT and CDR2 SNEGSKA (reference sequence). The germline V and J ends were trimmed by 6 bases and 5 bases, with 13 bases remaining between them. This CDR3 reads CSAPGQYTGELFF. The CDR3 nucleotides read TGCAGTGCGCCCGGACAGTATACCGGGGAGCTGTTTTTT.

The sample holds a few counts of this clonotype. The rearrangement uses TRBV7-9 and TRBJ2-5; 8 bases agree with TRBD1. J gave up 4 bases and V 6 bases, and 10 bases lay outside the gene matches. The germline gives CDR1 SEHNR, CDR2 FQNEAQ (reference sequence). The CDR3 has 15 residues. CDR3 in amino acids: CASSFQGALTETQYF. The CDR3 DNA reads TGTGCCAGCAGTTTTCAGGGGGCGCTTACAGAGACCCAGTACTTC.

This clonotype was detected a few times. V and J are TRBV7-2 and TRBJ1-2; TRBD1 might be the D (6 bases). The CDR3 consists of 14 residues. Germline V gene sequence: CDR1 SGHTA, CDR2 FQGNSA. Trimming shortened V by 2 bases and J by 4 bases, and 11 bases separated the two germline ends. This CDR3 is CASSLMEGGYGYTF. The CDR3 coding sequence is TGTGCCAGCAGCTTAATGGAGGGGGGCTATGGCTACACCTTC. Complete variable domain (other parts from reference TRBV7-2 and TRBJ1-2): GAGVSQSPSNKVTEKGKDVELRCDPISGHTALYWYRQSLGQGLEFLIYFQGNSAPDKSGLPSDRFSAERTGGSVSTLTIQRTQQEDSAVYLCASSLMEGGYGYTFGSGTRLTVV.

A note on this clonotype: A clone one base away is much larger, so this may be a read error. The rearrangement uses TRBV7-8 and TRBJ2-5; D might be TRBD1 or TRBD2, each matching 5 bases. V was cut by 1 base and J by 11 bases, with 23 bases left in between. Germline assignment: CDR1 SGHVS and CDR2 FQNEAQ. The CDR3 extends over 16 amino acids. The CDR3 sequence is CASSLGGTVASYKQYF. CDR3 DNA: TGTGCCAGCAGCTTAGGGGGGACGGTCGCCTCCTACAAGCAGTACTTC.

The V call is TRBV6-2 or TRBV6-3, the J call TRBJ2-3; the match to TRBD1 covers 7 bases. Germline trimming cut 0 bases from V and 4 bases from J; bases unmatched to any gene: 10. Germline CDR1 reads MNHEY; CDR2 reads SVGEGT. This CDR3 has 17 amino acids. CDR3 DNA sequence: TGTGCCAGCAGTTACTCGGGGGCAGGGGGTATGTCAGATACGCAGTATTTT. Residues: CASSYSGAGGMSDTQYF.

This clonotype was seen a handful of times. The chain joins TRBV12-3 or TRBV12-4 to TRBJ1-1; a weak D match, TRBD1 (5 bases). The ends were cut back, 6 bases at V and 3 bases at J, with 17 bases in the middle. The CDR3 sequence is 15 residues long. The CDR3 DNA is TGTGCCAGCAGCGACGCCCGGGACCCTCACACTGAAGCTTTCTTT. As protein: CASSDARDPHTEAFF.

The rearrangement uses TRBV7-2 and TRBJ2-3, with 7 bases lining up with TRBD2. The CDR3 sequence is 15 residues long. The germline gives CDR1 SGHTA, CDR2 FQGNSA. Germline trimming cut 1 base from V and 8 bases from J; bases unmatched to any gene: 9. The CDR3 sequence: CASSLESSSGGTQYF. DNA of the CDR3: TGTGCCAGCAGCTTAGAGTCGTCTAGCGGTGGTACGCAGTATTTT.

This clonotype occurred many times. V is TRBV4-2 and J is TRBJ1-2, with D possibly TRBD1 on 5 matching bases. The ends were cut back, 1 base at V and 11 bases at J, with 20 bases in the middle. The germline V gene encodes CDR1 LGHNA and CDR2 YNFKEQ. The CDR3 runs 15 residues. In nucleotides, the CDR3 is TGTGCCAGCAGCCAAGGTTCGGGACCAAACCGGGGATACACCTTC. This gives the protein CASSQGSGPNRGYTF.

Notes on this clonotype: The junction differs from germline at one of its ends, possibly a read error. CDR3 coding DNA: TGCGCCAACAGCCGGTCGGGGAACAATGAGCAGTACTTC. This gives the protein CANSRSGNNEQYF. The chain employs TRBV4-1 and TRBJ2-5; possible D gene TRBD2, 5 bases. Germline lookup yields CDR1 MGHRA and CDR2 YSYEKL. The CDR3 runs to 13 residues.

V and J are TRBV25-1 and TRBJ1-6; D possibly corresponds to TRBD1 (6 bases). CDR3 size: 16 residues. Germline CDR1 MGHDK, CDR2 SYGVNS. Trimming removed 4 bases at V and 6 bases at J, with 16 bases between. The CDR3 loop reads CASSADRIALNSPLHF. CDR3 DNA: TGTGCCAGCAGTGCCGACAGGATCGCGCTTAATTCACCCCTCCACTTT.

This clonotype has at least ten counts. J is TRBJ2-5 and V is TRBV12-3 or TRBV12-4; D uncertain. The ends were cut back, 6 bases at V and 3 bases at J, with 5 bases in the middle. This CDR3 is built from 11 residues. CDR3 residues: CASSFKETQYF. The DNA for the CDR3 is TGTGCCAGCAGCTTCAAAGAGACCCAGTACTTC.